The 7 T cell receptor beta chains below all came from one sample that was sequenced in a study of Graves' ophthalmopathy and Graves' hyperthyroidism. As the template, RNA transcripts were used to amplify TCR beta CDR3 regions. An initial RT-PCR round employing HTBI primers preceded a second-round multiplex PCR. TCRdb ran MiXCR on the multiplex PCR reads and lists one entry per CDR3 protein. Of some 520,000 distinct CDR3 sequences listed, roughly 14% are singletons. Sample: blood. The source of these receptors is a woman aged 25 to 39 with Graves' ophthalmopathy.

This clonotype was counted ten times or more. V usage is TRBV6-1 and J usage is TRBJ1-5, with a possible D match to TRBD1 (6 bases). V gave up 0 bases and J gave up 6 bases, with 12 bases separating them. The CDR3 runs 15 residues. Germline loops: CDR1 MNHNS, CDR2 SASEGT. Here the CDR3 DNA reads TGTGCCAGCAGTGAAGCATGGGGGGGGCTTCAGCCCCAGCATTTT. Residues: CASSEAWGGLQPQHF.

The chain is built from TRBV13 and TRBJ2-7; 11 nucleotides line up with TRBD1. The CDR3 loop spans 16 amino acids. With 0 bases clipped from V and 5 bases from J, the junction kept 6 bases outside the gene matches. Germline V lookup: CDR1 PRHDT, CDR2 FYEKMQ (reference sequence). CDR3 nucleotides: TGTGCCAGCAGCTTAGGCCTTCGGACAGGGGGCCACGAGCAGTACTTC. Its translation: CASSLGLRTGGHEQYF.

This clonotype showed up many times. The rearrangement uses TRBV20-1 and TRBJ1-1; TRBD1 agrees at 12 bases. From germline, CDR1 is DFQATT and CDR2 SNEGSKA (reference sequence). This CDR3 is 15 amino acids long. V was clipped by 3 bases and J by 8 bases; unmatched bases: 10. The CDR3 sequence: CSASNRDRGQLEAFF. The CDR3 bases are TGCAGTGCTAGCAACCGGGACAGGGGGCAATTGGAAGCTTTCTTT.

This clonotype was seen many times. The chain employs TRBV27 and TRBJ2-5, with 8 bases matching TRBD2. With V trimmed by 1 base and J by 4 bases, 8 bases remained unmatched. CDR3 length: 16 residues. From germline, CDR1 is MNHEY and CDR2 SMNVEV (reference sequence). In DNA, the CDR3 is TGTGCCAGCAGTTTATTTCCGGGGACTAGTATAGAGACCCAGTACTTC. It yields the protein CASSLFPGTSIETQYF.

This clonotype was observed many times. The chain carries TRBV6-1 and TRBJ1-2; 10 bases match TRBD1. Trimming took 2 bases from V and 6 from J; bases not matched to a gene: 3. CDR1 is MNHNS, CDR2 SASEGT, per germline. The CDR3 loop spans 14 amino acids. CDR3 in DNA: TGTGCCAGCAGTGAAAGACAGGGGGCAAATGGCTACACCTTC. It translates to CASSERQGANGYTF.

This clonotype was observed at least ten times. The chain links TRBV20-1 to TRBJ2-7; D is unresolved. Trimming left V 2 bases short and J 6 bases short, with 17 bases between. CDR3 size: 14 residues. In germline, CDR1 is DFQATT, CDR2 SNEGSKA (reference sequence). This CDR3 reads CSARPTWLGGEQYF. CDR3 DNA: TGCAGTGCTAGACCCACCTGGTTGGGCGGCGAGCAGTACTTC.

This clonotype was recorded at least ten times. CDR3 protein: CASSPGPSGANVLTF. The CDR3 coding sequence is TGCGCCAGCAGTCCAGGGCCCTCTGGGGCCAACGTCCTGACTTTC. This chain uses TRBV5-1 with TRBJ2-6; perhaps TRBD1 as D (5 bases). Per germline, CDR1 SGHRS and CDR2 YFSETQ. CDR3 size: 15 residues. Trimming removed 5 bases at V and 0 bases at J, with 9 bases between.